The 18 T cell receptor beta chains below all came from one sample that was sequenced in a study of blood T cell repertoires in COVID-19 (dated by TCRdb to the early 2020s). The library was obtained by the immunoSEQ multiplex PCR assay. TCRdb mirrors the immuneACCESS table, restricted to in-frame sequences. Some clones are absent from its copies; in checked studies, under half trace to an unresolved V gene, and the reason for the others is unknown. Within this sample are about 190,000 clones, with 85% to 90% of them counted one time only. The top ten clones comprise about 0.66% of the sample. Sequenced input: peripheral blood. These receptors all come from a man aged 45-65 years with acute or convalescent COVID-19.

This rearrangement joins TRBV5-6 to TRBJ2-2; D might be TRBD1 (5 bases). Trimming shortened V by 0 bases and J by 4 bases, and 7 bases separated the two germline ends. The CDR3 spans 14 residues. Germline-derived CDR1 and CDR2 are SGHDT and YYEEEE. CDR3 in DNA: TGTGCCAGCAGCTTGGGGGGCCCCACCGGGGAGCTGTTTTTT. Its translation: CASSLGGPTGELFF.

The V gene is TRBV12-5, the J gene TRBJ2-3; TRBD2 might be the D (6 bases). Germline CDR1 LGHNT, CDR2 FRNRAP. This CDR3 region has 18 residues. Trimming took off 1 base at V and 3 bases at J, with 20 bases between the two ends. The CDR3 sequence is CASGLDLTGRDLTDTQYF. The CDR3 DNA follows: TGTGCTAGTGGTTTGGACCTGACGGGGCGGGATCTTACAGATACGCAGTATTTT.

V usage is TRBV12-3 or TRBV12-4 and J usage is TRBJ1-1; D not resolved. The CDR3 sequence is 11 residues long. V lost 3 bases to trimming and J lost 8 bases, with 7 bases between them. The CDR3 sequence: CASSLVAEAFF. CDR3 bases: TGTGCCAGCAGTTTGGTGGCAGAAGCTTTCTTT.

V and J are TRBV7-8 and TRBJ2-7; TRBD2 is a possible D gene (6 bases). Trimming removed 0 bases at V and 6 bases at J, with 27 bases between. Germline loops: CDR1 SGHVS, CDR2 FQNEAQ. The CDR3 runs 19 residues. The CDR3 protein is CASSLASFSGGRNFGEQYF. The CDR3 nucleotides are TGTGCCAGCAGCTTAGCGTCGTTCTCCGGGGGAAGGAACTTTGGCGAGCAGTACTTC.

CDR3 sequence reads: CASSVNLAGGADTQYF. The CDR3 DNA reads TGTGCCAGCAGCGTAAATCTGGCGGGGGGGGCAGATACGCAGTATTTT. The rearrangement links TRBV9 to TRBJ2-3, with 9 nucleotides matching TRBD2. V was clipped by 1 base and J by 4 bases; unmatched bases: 7. The V gene's germline CDR1 is SGDLS and CDR2 YYNGEE. This CDR3 contains 16 residues.

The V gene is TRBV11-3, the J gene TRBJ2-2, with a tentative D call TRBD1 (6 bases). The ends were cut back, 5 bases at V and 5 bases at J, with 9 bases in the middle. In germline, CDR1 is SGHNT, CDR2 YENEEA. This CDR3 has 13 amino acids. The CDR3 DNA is TGTGCCAGCAGCCGAACAGGGACCGGGGAGCTGTTTTTT. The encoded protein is CASSRTGTGELFF.

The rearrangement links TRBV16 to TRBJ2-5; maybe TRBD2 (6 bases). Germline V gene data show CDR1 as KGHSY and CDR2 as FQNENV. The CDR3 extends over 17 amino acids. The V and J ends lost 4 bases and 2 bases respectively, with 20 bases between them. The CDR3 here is CASSPNWPAGLQETQYF. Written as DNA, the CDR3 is TGTGCCAGCAGCCCGAATTGGCCCGCGGGACTTCAAGAGACCCAGTACTTC.

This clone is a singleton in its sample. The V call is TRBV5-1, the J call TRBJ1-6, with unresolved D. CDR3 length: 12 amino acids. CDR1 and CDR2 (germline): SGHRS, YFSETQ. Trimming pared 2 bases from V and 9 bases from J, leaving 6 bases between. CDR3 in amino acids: CASSLLSSPLHF. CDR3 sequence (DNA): TGCGCCAGCAGCTTATTGAGTTCACCCCTCCACTTT.

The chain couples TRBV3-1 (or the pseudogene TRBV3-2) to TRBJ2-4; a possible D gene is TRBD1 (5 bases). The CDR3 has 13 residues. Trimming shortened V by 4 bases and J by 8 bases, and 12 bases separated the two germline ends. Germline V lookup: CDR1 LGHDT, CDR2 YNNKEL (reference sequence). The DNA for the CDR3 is TGTGCCAGCAGCCCACCAGGGTTAGACATTCAGTACTTC. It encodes CASSPPGLDIQYF.

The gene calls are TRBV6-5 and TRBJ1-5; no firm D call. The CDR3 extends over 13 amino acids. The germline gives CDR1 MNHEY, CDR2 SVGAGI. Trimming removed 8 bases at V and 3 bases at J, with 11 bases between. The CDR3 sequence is CASVRELNQPQHF. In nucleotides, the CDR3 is TGTGCCAGCGTCCGGGAGCTCAATCAGCCCCAGCATTTT.

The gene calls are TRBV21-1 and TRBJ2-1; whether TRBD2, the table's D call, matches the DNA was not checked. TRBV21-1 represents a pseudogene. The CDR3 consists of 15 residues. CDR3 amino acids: CASSKSGGTFNEQFF. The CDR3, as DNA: TGTGCCAGCAGCAAATCGGGGGGGACTTTCAATGAGCAGTTCTTC.

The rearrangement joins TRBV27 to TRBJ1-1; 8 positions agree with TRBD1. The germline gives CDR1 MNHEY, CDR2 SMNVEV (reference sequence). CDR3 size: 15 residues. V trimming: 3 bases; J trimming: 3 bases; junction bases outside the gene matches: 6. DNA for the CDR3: TGTGCCAGCAGTTTGGACAGGGTTAAGGACACTGAAGCTTTCTTT. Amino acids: CASSLDRVKDTEAFF.

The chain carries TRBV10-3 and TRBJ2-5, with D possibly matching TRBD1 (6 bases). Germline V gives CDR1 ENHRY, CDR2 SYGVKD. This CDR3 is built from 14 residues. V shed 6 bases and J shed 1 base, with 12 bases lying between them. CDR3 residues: CAISPLGGQETQYF. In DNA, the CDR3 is TGTGCCATCAGCCCCCTAGGGGGCCAAGAGACCCAGTACTTC.

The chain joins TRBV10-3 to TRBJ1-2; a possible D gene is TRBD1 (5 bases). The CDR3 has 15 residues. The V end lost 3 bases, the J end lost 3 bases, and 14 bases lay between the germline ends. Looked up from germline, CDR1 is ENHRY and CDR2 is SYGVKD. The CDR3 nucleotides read TGTGCCATCAGTGAAGGGCAGGGCCTCTACTATGGCTACACCTTC. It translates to CAISEGQGLYYGYTF.

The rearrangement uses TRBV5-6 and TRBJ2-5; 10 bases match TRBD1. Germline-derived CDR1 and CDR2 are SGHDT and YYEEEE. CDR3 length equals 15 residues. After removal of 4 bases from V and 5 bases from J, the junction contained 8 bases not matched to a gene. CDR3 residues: CASSAAGTGAETQYF. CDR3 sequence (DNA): TGTGCCAGCAGCGCGGCCGGGACAGGGGCCGAGACCCAGTACTTC.

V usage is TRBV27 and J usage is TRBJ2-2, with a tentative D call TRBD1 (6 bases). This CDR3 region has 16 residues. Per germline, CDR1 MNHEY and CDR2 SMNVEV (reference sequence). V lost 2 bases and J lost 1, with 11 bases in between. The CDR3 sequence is CASSLATGKNTGELFF. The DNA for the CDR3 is TGTGCCAGCAGTTTAGCCACAGGGAAGAACACCGGGGAGCTGTTTTTT.

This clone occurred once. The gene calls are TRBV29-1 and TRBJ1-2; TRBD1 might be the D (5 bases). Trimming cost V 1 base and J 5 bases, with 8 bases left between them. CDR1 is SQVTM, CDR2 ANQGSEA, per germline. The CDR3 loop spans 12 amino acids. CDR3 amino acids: CSVEAGGYGYTF. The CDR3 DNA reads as TGCAGCGTTGAAGCCGGGGGTTATGGCTACACCTTC.

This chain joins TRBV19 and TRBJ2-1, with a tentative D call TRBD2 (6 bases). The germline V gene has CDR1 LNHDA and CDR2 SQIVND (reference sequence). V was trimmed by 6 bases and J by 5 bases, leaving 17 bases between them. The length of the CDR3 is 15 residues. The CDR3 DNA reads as TGTGCCAGTAGCCCTGCTACTAGCAGAAACAATGAGCAGTTCTTC. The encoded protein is CASSPATSRNNEQFF.